Given below is one T cell receptor beta chain in context. Which antigen it targets is not known. No much larger clone exists at a distance of one base, and base qualities are not known. The CDR3 regions of human TCRbeta chains were analyzed by immunosequencing. The original pipeline was this. Repertoire TCRs were checked for matches against a reference library of SARS-CoV-2-specific TCRs that had been generated using the MIRA antigen-specificity platform. Breadth meant the fraction of unique TCRs that were SARS-CoV-2-associated, whereas depth meant the fraction of total T cells that were SARS-CoV-2-associated. Using the MIRA data, each spike-specific TCR was mapped to the spike region that the TCR reacts to and placed in a CD4 or CD8 class. Log10-transformed breadth and depth values were compared by one-way ANOVA with Sidak's multiple comparisons tests. Drawn from immuneACCESS, this table holds only the in-frame rearrangements with V and J called that TCRdb kept. Clones are partly lost; checked studies trace under half to an unresolved V gene and leave the rest unexplained. From that table come the V and J calls and clone size; the DNA was used to work out D and trimming. For this sample there are 70,000 to 90,000 clones; roughly 83% appear just once. 8.5% to 10% of the sample is taken by the ten largest.

Explained via the paper, the time point label denotes: baseline before first vaccination. The vaccinee samples were drawn from two UK trials, COV001 and COV002, one of which was a single-blind randomized controlled phase 2/3 trial testing AZD1222 (ChAdOx1 nCoV-19) in healthy adults. For TCRbeta chain sequencing, PBMC samples were collected from trial participants at day 0 and at day 28 after the second dose. These data originate in a study of T cell responses to AZD1222 COVID-19 vaccine (dated by TCRdb to the early 2020s). With regard to the full study: AZD1222 recipients with second doses at about 4 weeks or about 12 weeks were pooled, because spike-specific TCR depth and breadth did not differ between schedules. A total of approximately 240 trial participants underwent TCR sequencing, of whom about 210 received two doses of AZD1222 and some 26 received two doses of the MenACWY control vaccine. Trial participants were enrolled by age into subgroups of 18-55, 56-69 and 70-plus years, and approximately 150, 30 and 60 TCR-sequenced participants, respectively, were included in these subgroups. Study-wide findings and limitations: Participants were mostly white British and included more females than males, and it was suggested by the authors that clonal diversity may have been underestimated. After two AZD1222 doses, spike-specific TCR breadth and depth were significantly higher than at day 0 and than in MenACWY recipients. In the small 56-69-year group, the increase in depth fell short of significance, most likely because of low power. No day 14 peak-response samples were available, so repertoires were characterized only after the peak T cell response. CD4 TCRs associated with the vaccine covered the entire spike protein, and the dominant responses were in regions 160-218 and 743-854. Reportedly, close to half of the unique spike-specific TCRs recognized epitopes lying outside the regions that are mutated in the B.1.351 and B.1.1.7 variants. Conclusions about previously exposed vaccinees are limited because only 6 or 7 AZD1222 recipients were SARS-CoV-2 seropositive at baseline.

V is trimmed back by 3 bases and J by 3 bases, and the junction contains 12 bases that no gene match accounts for. Based on the germline V gene, the CDR1 and CDR2 sequences are MDHEN and SYDVKM. The CDR3, cysteine through phenylalanine, is 17 amino acids long. Only CDR3 DNA remains: 51 bases, in frame from the first base. The chain is assembled from TRBV28 and TRBJ2-3; 7 bases in the junction line up with TRBD1. The sequence was obtained from an adult in good health. The sequenced sample was peripheral blood, obtained on day 0 of AZD1222 vaccination. The bases read TGTGCCAGCAGTTTGGGGACAGCCGGCTTGGATACAGATACGCAGTATTTT. It codes for CASSLGTAGLDTDTQYF. When the CDR3 is completed using the reference TRBV28 and TRBJ2-3 genes on either side, the full variable domain is DVKVTQSSRYLVKRTGEKVFLECVQDMDHENMFWYRQDPGLGLRLIYFSYDVKMKEKGDIPEGYSVSREKKERFSLILESASTNQTSMYLCASSLGTAGLDTDTQYFGPGTRLTVL.